The 2 T cell receptor beta chains reported below all come from one sample, sequenced in a study of shared clonotypes between healthy human individuals. TCRdb keeps only in-frame clones here, not all; method: immunoSEQ multiplex PCR. Of about 2 million clones in the sample, 95% were seen once. Sequencing was performed on naive CD4+ T cells sorted from blood. Regarding subset: CD45RA+ positively selected. The receptors were sampled from a man younger than 35 in good health.

The chain couples TRBV5-1 to TRBJ2-7, with D perhaps matching TRBD1 (6 bases). Germline V gives CDR1 SGHRS, CDR2 YFSETQ. This CDR3 spans 13 amino acids. The V end lost 0 bases, the J end lost 7 bases, and 11 bases lay between the germline ends. CDR3 nucleotides: TGCGCCAGCAGCTTGGCCAACAGGGAGGAGCAGTACTTC. This encodes CASSLANREEQYF. Looking up the rest from reference TRBV5-1 and TRBJ2-7 gives the full variable domain: KAGVTQTPRYLIKTRGQQVTLSCSPISGHRSVSWYQQTPGQGLQFLFEYFSETQRNKGNFPGRFSGRQFSNSRSEMNVSTLELGDSALYLCASSLANREEQYFGPGTRLTVT.

Comments on this clone: At one boundary the junction diverges from the germline segment, which might be a read error. This chain joins TRBV28 and TRBJ1-3; D perhaps matches TRBD1 (5 bases). The CDR3 has 17 residues. Germline loops: CDR1 MDHEN, CDR2 SYDVKM. CDR3 in DNA: TGTGCCTGCAGTCCGAGCGTGGGGGTTCCAACTGGAAACACCATATATTTT. The encoded protein is CACSPSVGVPTGNTIYF.